These 26 T cell receptor beta chains share one sample of origin, sequenced in a study of CD8 T cells in Susac syndrome. Reverse transcription of roughly 0.45 to 1 ug RNA used random hexamers. TCRdb re-analysed the immunoSEQ multiplex PCR reads in MiXCR, keeping a single row per CDR3 protein. The table records hundreds of thousands of distinct CDR3 sequences, 90% to 96% of them present only once. The sequenced sample consisted of CD4+ T cells from PBMCs. The origin of the receptors is a human donor with Susac syndrome.

V gene TRBV27 combines with J gene TRBJ2-3; D remains ambiguous. V lost 5 bases and J lost 4, with 13 bases in between. The CDR3 length is 14 residues. Germline CDR1 reads MNHEY; CDR2 reads SMNVEV (reference sequence). The CDR3 bases are TGTGCCAGCAGTCTATACGTTGGCGCAGATACGCAGTATTTT. As protein: CASSLYVGADTQYF.

The chain uses TRBV20-1 and TRBJ2-7; TRBD2 matches at 10 bases. V gave up 3 bases and J gave up 5 bases; unmatched junction bases: 7. The CDR3 loop spans 14 amino acids. Germline V gene sequence: CDR1 DFQATT, CDR2 SNEGSKA (reference sequence). The DNA of the CDR3 is TGCAGTGCTAGGGCTAGCGGGAGTCTCAACGAGCAGTACTTC. It specifies CSARASGSLNEQYF.

The chain combines TRBV29-1 with TRBJ2-3, with D hard to call. The CDR3 extends over 12 amino acids. V was pared by 4 bases and J by 1 base, with 6 bases between. Per the germline V gene, CDR1 is SQVTM and CDR2 is ANQGSEA. The CDR3 coding sequence is TGCAGCGTTGTTGGTCGCACAGATACGCAGTATTTT. It encodes CSVVGRTDTQYF.

The rearrangement joins TRBV29-1 to TRBJ2-3, with D maybe TRBD1 (6 bases). The CDR3 is made up of 14 amino acids. Germline CDR1 and CDR2: SQVTM and ANQGSEA. Trimming took off 5 bases at V and 0 bases at J, with 12 bases between the two ends. This chain's CDR3 is CSVRSTGSTDTQYF. The DNA for the CDR3 is TGCAGCGTTAGGTCTACAGGGAGCACAGATACGCAGTATTTT.

Written as DNA, the CDR3 is TGCAGTGCCACGGGACAGGGCGAGCAGTACTTC. Its translation is CSATGQGEQYF. The rearrangement uses TRBV20-1 and TRBJ2-7; 9 bases match TRBD1. This CDR3 is 11 amino acids long. The trim removed 6 bases at V and 6 bases at J, leaving 3 bases unmatched. Germline values: CDR1 DFQATT, CDR2 SNEGSKA (reference sequence).

CDR3 loop: CASRPGVSQPQHF. The CDR3 DNA sequence: TGTGCCAGTAGGCCAGGGGTCAGTCAGCCCCAGCATTTT. This chain uses TRBV19 with TRBJ1-5; the D gene is possibly TRBD1 (6 bases). Germline V gene sequence: CDR1 LNHDA, CDR2 SQIVND (reference sequence). V gave up 6 bases and J gave up 6 bases, with 12 bases separating them. This CDR3 is 13 amino acids long.

The J gene is TRBJ2-1, the V gene TRBV12-3 or TRBV12-4; 11 bases align to TRBD2. The CDR3 length is 15 residues. V lost 5 bases and J lost 6; bases outside the gene matches: 6. DNA of the CDR3: TGTGCCAGCAGTCAACTAGCGGGAGTAGTCAATGAGCAGTTCTTC. Amino acids: CASSQLAGVVNEQFF.

This clonotype has just one count. CDR3 sequence reads: CASSLGGHPYEQYF. Here the CDR3 DNA reads TGCGCCAGCAGCTTGGGGGGTCACCCCTACGAGCAGTACTTC. This chain connects TRBV5-1 to TRBJ2-7; D gene uncertain. CDR3 length: 14 residues. In germline, CDR1 is SGHRS, CDR2 YFSETQ. Trimming took off 0 bases at V and 2 bases at J, with 9 bases between the two ends.

The V gene is TRBV29-1, the J gene TRBJ2-7; 8 nucleotides agree with TRBD1. The V gene's germline CDR1 is SQVTM and CDR2 ANQGSEA. The CDR3 runs 13 residues. The V gene end was trimmed by 5 bases and the J gene end by 3 bases; junction bases not matched to a gene: 6. The CDR3 loop reads CSVIQGAVYEQYF. In nucleotides, the CDR3 is TGCAGCGTTATCCAGGGGGCGGTCTACGAGCAGTACTTC.

This clonotype was recorded only once. The chain uses TRBV18 and TRBJ2-7, with TRBD2 identical over 9 bases. V shed 4 bases and J 2 bases; nucleotides not matched to a gene: 6. This CDR3 region has 15 residues. Per germline, CDR1 KGHSH and CDR2 LQKENI. CDR3 DNA sequence: TGTGCCAGCTCACTCCCTCGGACTAGCGCCTACGAGCAGTACTTC. Amino acids: CASSLPRTSAYEQYF.

This chain links TRBV11-2 with TRBJ2-7; D not certain. The length of the CDR3 is 14 residues. With 0 bases removed from V and 2 bases from J, the gap between germline ends came to 8 bases. CDR1 and CDR2 (germline): SGHAT, FQNNGV. The CDR3 DNA follows: TGTGCCAGCAGCTTAGAGGCGATAACCTACGAGCAGTACTTC. It yields the protein CASSLEAITYEQYF.

The chain combines TRBV18 with TRBJ2-2; the D is unclear. V dropped 5 bases and J dropped 6 bases, with 13 bases sitting between them. The CDR3 extends over 14 amino acids. Germline V gives CDR1 KGHSH, CDR2 LQKENI. The CDR3 nucleotides are TGTGCCAGCTCAGTTCGCGAGCATGCCGGGGAGCTGTTTTTT. It encodes CASSVREHAGELFF.

This chain uses TRBV3-1 with TRBJ1-5; D ambiguous. Germline values: CDR1 LGHDT, CDR2 YNNKEL (reference sequence). CDR3 length equals 15 residues. The V gene lost 5 bases and the J gene lost 5 bases, with 16 bases spanning the gap. CDR3 in amino acids: CASSNNIGKDQPQHF. The CDR3 coding sequence is TGTGCCAGCAGCAATAATATAGGGAAGGATCAGCCCCAGCATTTT.

The chain couples TRBV20-1 to TRBJ1-5; 8 bases map to TRBD1. This CDR3 has 16 residues. Trimming took 6 bases from V and 6 from J; bases not matched to a gene: 16. Germline V gives CDR1 DFQATT, CDR2 SNEGSKA (reference sequence). CDR3 in amino acids: CSAARPSGGEPQPQHF. CDR3 nucleotides: TGCAGTGCCGCGCGCCCCTCAGGGGGCGAACCTCAGCCCCAGCATTTT.

The chain employs TRBV20-1 and TRBJ1-2; tentatively, D is TRBD1 (6 bases). The V end was cut by 5 bases, the J end by 0 bases, with 10 bases between. This CDR3 contains 13 residues. Germline CDR1 DFQATT, CDR2 SNEGSKA (reference sequence). The DNA for the CDR3 is TGCAGTGCTCCGGACAGAGCTAACTATGGCTACACCTTC. Its protein product is CSAPDRANYGYTF.

The CDR3, as DNA: TGCGCCAGCAGCTTCGGACAGGGGATAAACTATGGCTACACCTTC. Its translation: CASSFGQGINYGYTF. V gene TRBV5-1 combines with J gene TRBJ1-2, with 9 bases fitting TRBD1. Germline lookup yields CDR1 SGHRS and CDR2 YFSETQ. This CDR3 region has 15 residues. V gave up 2 bases and J gave up 2 bases; unmatched junction bases: 4.

V usage is TRBV2 and J usage is TRBJ2-6; 7 bases agree with TRBD1. CDR3 length: 15 residues. Germline-derived CDR1 and CDR2 are SNHLY and FYNNEI. Trimming at V came to 9 bases and at J to 2 bases, leaving 7 bases not matched to a gene. CDR3 amino acids: CARAGRGPGANVLTF. CDR3 nucleotides: TGTGCCAGAGCTGGAAGGGGGCCTGGGGCCAACGTCCTGACTTTC. Full variable domain (missing parts from reference TRBV2 and TRBJ2-6): EPEVTQTPSHQVTQMGQEVILRCVPISNHLYFYWYRQILGQKVEFLVSFYNNEISEKSEIFDDQFSVERPDGSNFTLKIRSTKLEDSAMYFCARAGRGPGANVLTFGAGSRLTVL.

This clonotype has ten or more counts. Compared with germline, one end of the junction differs, possibly owing to a read error. This chain uses TRBV5-1 with TRBJ2-5; D remains ambiguous. The germline V gene encodes CDR1 SGHRS and CDR2 YFSETQ. The CDR3 is 11 residues long. The CDR3: CASSSRETQYF. CDR3 in DNA: TGTGCCAGCAGTTCAAGGGAGACCCAGTACTTC.

The chain has TRBV29-1 and TRBJ2-1, with D uncertain. The CDR3 totals 17 residues. The V end was cut by 4 bases, the J end by 4 bases, with 23 bases between. Germline V lookup: CDR1 SQVTM, CDR2 ANQGSEA. CDR3 nucleotides: TGCAGCGTTGTCCCCATCCAGTACCAATTCTCTTACAATGAGCAGTTCTTC. Translation gives CSVVPIQYQFSYNEQFF.

The chain joins TRBV3-1 to TRBJ2-2, with D perhaps TRBD1 (5 bases). Between the trimmed V and J ends, which lost 1 base and 6 bases, there was a span of 9 bases. Germline V gene lookup returns CDR1 LGHDT and CDR2 YNNKEL (reference sequence). The CDR3 extends over 14 amino acids. The CDR3 DNA sequence: TGTGCCAGCAGCCAAGTCCAAGGGGCCGGGGAGCTGTTTTTT. This codes for CASSQVQGAGELFF.

The rearrangement joins TRBV7-9 to TRBJ1-2; a possible D gene is TRBD1 (6 bases). V lost 6 bases, J lost 4 bases, and 18 bases lay in between. The CDR3 runs to 15 residues. Germline V lookup: CDR1 SEHNR, CDR2 FQNEAQ (reference sequence). The CDR3, as DNA: TGTGCCAGCAGGGCCGGGACACCCAGGACCTATGGCTACACCTTC. Translating it yields CASRAGTPRTYGYTF.

This chain links TRBV29-1 with TRBJ2-1; 13 bases are a match to TRBD2. Trimming removed 3 bases from V and 8 bases from J; junction bases left unmatched: 4. Germline-derived CDR1 and CDR2 are SQVTM and ANQGSEA. This CDR3 comprises 14 residues. CDR3 protein: CSVEGLAGFYEQFF. CDR3 nucleotides: TGCAGCGTTGAGGGACTAGCGGGATTTTATGAGCAGTTCTTC.

This chain links TRBV29-1 with TRBJ1-5; possibly TRBD1 for D (5 bases). Germline CDR1 SQVTM, CDR2 ANQGSEA. CDR3 length: 14 amino acids. Trimming removed 4 bases at V and 5 bases at J, with 15 bases between. The CDR3: CSVAGSGFDQPQHF. In nucleotides, the CDR3 is TGCAGCGTTGCAGGGAGCGGATTTGATCAGCCCCAGCATTTT.

The chain is built from TRBV20-1 and TRBJ1-5; a weak D match, TRBD1 (5 bases). Between the trimmed V and J ends, which lost 6 bases and 7 bases, there was a span of 13 bases. The germline V gene encodes CDR1 DFQATT and CDR2 SNEGSKA (reference sequence). CDR3 length: 12 residues. CDR3 protein: CSALPGRQPQHF. DNA for the CDR3: TGCAGTGCGTTACCGGGACGGCAGCCCCAGCATTTT.

The rearrangement joins TRBV12-3 or TRBV12-4 to TRBJ1-1; D is perhaps TRBD1 (6 bases). The V gene lost 5 bases and the J gene lost 0 bases, with 16 bases spanning the gap. The CDR3 has 16 amino acids. DNA for the CDR3: TGTGCCAGCAGTCCTCCACAGGGCCCCATGAACACTGAAGCTTTCTTT. Translating it yields CASSPPQGPMNTEAFF.

The V call is TRBV5-1, the J call TRBJ2-7; 10 bases align to TRBD2. Germline CDR1 SGHRS, CDR2 YFSETQ. The CDR3 spans 16 residues. The ends lost 7 bases at V and 3 bases at J; junction bases unmatched: 13. The CDR3 DNA reads TGCGCCAGCCGACTAGCGGGCTCGGGTCGGGACTACGAGCAGTACTTC. Amino acid sequence: CASRLAGSGRDYEQYF.